The clone carrying this T cell receptor beta chain came up many times. The sample belongs to a study of early T cells in non-severe SARS-CoV-2 infection. The CDR3 has 14 residues. Germline trimming cut 7 bases from V and 3 bases from J; bases unmatched to any gene: 8. Germline CDR1 and CDR2: LNHDA and SQIVND (reference sequence). TCRdb re-analysed the 5' RACE reads in MiXCR, keeping a single row per CDR3 protein. The repertoire consists of tens of thousands of distinct CDR3 sequences, with over 4% occurring once and the leading ten covering approximately 2.4%. Sample: whole blood. This TCR was sampled from an adult who was a healthcare worker with PCR-confirmed SARS-CoV-2 infection or an uninfected control (not recorded which). The gene calls are TRBV19 and TRBJ2-7; 8 nucleotides match TRBD1. The CDR3, as DNA: TGTGCCAGTAAATTGACGGGACAGGTCTACGAGCAGTACTTC. Amino acids: CASKLTGQVYEQYF.